Sequencing of this TCR beta chain was carried out in a study of T cell responses to AZD1222 COVID-19 vaccine. Broader study findings: Spike as a whole was targeted by vaccine-associated CD4 TCRs, dominant at 160-218 and 743-854. It was only after the peak T cell response that any repertoires were sampled.

Sequencing was performed with immunoSEQ multiplex PCR; in TCRdb, only in-frame clones are kept and a portion is missing. The table includes more than 150,000 clones, around 90% detected once. This clone has only a few counts. As yet, its antigen is unknown. This specimen consisted of peripheral blood, obtained 28 days after the second AZD1222 dose. The sequence was obtained from an adult who received the AZD1222 COVID-19 vaccine.

In DNA, the CDR3 is TGCGCCAGCAGCCAACACAAGAGCTCCTACGAGCAGTACTTC. It encodes CASSQHKSSYEQYF. The chain is built from TRBV4-3 and TRBJ2-7, with D unclear. Trimming shortened V by 2 bases and J by 0 bases, and 8 bases separated the two germline ends. The CDR3 runs 14 residues. Germline V CDR1 and CDR2: LGHNA, YSLEER.